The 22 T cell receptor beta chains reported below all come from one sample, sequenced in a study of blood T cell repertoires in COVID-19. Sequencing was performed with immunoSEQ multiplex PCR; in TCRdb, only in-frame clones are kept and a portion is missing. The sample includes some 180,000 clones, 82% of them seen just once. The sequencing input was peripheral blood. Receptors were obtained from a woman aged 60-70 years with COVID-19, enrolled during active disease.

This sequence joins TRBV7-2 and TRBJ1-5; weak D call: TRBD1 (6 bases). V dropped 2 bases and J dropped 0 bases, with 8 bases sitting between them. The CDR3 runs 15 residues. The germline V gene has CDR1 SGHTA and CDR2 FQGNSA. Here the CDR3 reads CASSLQGPSNQPQHF. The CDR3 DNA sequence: TGTGCCAGCAGCTTACAGGGGCCTAGCAATCAGCCCCAGCATTTT.

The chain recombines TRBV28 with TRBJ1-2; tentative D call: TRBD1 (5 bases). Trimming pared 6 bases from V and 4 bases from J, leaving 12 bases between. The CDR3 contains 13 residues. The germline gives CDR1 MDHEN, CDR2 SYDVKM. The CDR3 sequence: CASSPEQVYGYTF. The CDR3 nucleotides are TGTGCCAGCAGCCCTGAACAGGTCTATGGCTACACCTTC.

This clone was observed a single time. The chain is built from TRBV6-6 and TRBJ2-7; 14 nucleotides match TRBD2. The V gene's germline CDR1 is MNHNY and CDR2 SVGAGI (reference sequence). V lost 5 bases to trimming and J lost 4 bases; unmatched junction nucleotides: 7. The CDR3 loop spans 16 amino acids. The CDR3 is CASSPRLAGGGYEQYF. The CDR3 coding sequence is TGTGCCAGCAGTCCTAGACTAGCGGGAGGGGGTTACGAGCAGTACTTC.

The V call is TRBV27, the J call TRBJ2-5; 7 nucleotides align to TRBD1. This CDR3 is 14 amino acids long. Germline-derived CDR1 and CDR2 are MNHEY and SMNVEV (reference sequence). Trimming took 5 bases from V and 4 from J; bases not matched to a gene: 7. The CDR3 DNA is TGTGCCAGCAGTCTTACCCCAGGGGGAGAGACCCAGTACTTC. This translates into CASSLTPGGETQYF.

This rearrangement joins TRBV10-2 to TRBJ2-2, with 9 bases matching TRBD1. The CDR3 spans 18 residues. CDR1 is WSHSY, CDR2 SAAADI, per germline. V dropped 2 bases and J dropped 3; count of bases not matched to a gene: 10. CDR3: CASSEQKNRGLDTGELFF. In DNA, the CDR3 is TGCGCCAGCAGTGAGCAGAAAAACAGGGGGCTCGACACCGGGGAGCTGTTTTTT.

The CDR3 here is CASSSTGLDEQYF. CDR3 coding DNA: TGTGCCAGCAGCTCGACAGGTTTAGACGAGCAGTACTTC. The V call is TRBV7-3, the J call TRBJ2-7, with TRBD1 as a possible D gene (6 bases). Trimming cost V 4 bases and J 5 bases, with 12 bases left between them. Germline loops: CDR1 SGHTA, CDR2 FQGTGA. The CDR3 covers 13 residues.

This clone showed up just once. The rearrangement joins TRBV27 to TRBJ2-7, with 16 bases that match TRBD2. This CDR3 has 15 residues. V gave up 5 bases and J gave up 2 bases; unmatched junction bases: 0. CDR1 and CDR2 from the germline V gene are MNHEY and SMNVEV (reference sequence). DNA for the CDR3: TGTGCCAGCAGTGGGACTAGCGGGAGGGCCTACGAGCAGTACTTC. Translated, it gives CASSGTSGRAYEQYF.

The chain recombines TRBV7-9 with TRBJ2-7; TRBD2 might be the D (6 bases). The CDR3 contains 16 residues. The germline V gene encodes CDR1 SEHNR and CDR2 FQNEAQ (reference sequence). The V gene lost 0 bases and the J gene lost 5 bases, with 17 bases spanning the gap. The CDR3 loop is CASSLAGRVGTNEQYF. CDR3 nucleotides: TGTGCCAGCAGCTTAGCCGGGAGAGTCGGAACCAACGAGCAGTACTTC.

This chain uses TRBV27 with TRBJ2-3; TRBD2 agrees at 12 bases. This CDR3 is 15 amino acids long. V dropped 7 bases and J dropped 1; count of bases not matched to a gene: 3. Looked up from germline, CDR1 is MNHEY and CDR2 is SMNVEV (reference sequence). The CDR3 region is CASTSSGRGTDTQYF. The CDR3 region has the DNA TGTGCCAGCACGTCTAGCGGGAGGGGCACAGATACGCAGTATTTT.

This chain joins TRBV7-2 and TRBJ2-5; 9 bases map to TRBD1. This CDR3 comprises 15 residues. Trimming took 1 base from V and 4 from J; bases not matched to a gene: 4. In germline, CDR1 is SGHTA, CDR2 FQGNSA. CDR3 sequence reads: CASSLDPGQGETQYF. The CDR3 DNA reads TGTGCCAGCAGCTTAGATCCGGGACAGGGAGAGACCCAGTACTTC.

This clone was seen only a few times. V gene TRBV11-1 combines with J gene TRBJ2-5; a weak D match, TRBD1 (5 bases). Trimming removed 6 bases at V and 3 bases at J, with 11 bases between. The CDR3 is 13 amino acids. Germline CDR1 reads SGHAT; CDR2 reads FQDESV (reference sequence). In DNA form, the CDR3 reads TGTGCCAGCAGGTCAAAAGGGGAAGAGACCCAGTACTTC. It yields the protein CASRSKGEETQYF.

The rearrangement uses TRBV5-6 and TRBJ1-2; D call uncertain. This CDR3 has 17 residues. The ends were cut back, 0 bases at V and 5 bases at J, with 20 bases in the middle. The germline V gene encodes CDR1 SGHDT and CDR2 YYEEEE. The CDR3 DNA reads TGTGCCAGCAGCTTGGGGTCTTTAGGCGGCCTTAGTTATGGCTACACCTTC. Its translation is CASSLGSLGGLSYGYTF.

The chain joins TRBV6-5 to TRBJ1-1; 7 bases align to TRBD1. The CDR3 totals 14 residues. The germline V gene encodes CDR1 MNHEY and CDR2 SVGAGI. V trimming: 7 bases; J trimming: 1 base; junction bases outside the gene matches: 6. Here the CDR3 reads CASMVYRGNTEAFF. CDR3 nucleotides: TGTGCCAGCATGGTATACAGGGGGAACACTGAAGCTTTCTTT.

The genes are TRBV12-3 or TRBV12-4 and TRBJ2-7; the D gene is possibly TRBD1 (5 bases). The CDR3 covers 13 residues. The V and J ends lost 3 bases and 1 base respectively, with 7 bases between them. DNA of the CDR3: TGTGCCAGCAGTTTTTCAGGGTCCTACGAGCAGTACGTC. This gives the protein CASSFSGSYEQYV.

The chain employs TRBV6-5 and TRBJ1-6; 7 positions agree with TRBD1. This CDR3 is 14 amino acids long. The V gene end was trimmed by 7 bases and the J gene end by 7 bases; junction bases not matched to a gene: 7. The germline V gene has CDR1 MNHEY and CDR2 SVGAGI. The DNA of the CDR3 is TGTGCCAGCATCCCCTCAGGGGGAAATTCACCCCTCCACTTT. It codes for CASIPSGGNSPLHF.

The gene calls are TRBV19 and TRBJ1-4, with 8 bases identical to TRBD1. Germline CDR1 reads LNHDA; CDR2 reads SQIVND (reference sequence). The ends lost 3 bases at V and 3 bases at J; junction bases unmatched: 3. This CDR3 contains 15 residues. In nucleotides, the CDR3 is TGTGCCAGTAGTATCGCAGGGGGCCCTAATGAAAAACTGTTTTTT. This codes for CASSIAGGPNEKLFF.

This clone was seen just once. CDR3: CAISDPGQVNTEAFF. CDR3 nucleotide sequence: TGTGCCATCAGTGACCCGGGACAGGTGAACACTGAAGCTTTCTTT. The rearrangement uses TRBV10-3 and TRBJ1-1; 8 bases line up with TRBD1. V dropped 3 bases and J dropped 0; count of bases not matched to a gene: 3. From germline, CDR1 is ENHRY and CDR2 SYGVKD. This CDR3 has 15 residues.

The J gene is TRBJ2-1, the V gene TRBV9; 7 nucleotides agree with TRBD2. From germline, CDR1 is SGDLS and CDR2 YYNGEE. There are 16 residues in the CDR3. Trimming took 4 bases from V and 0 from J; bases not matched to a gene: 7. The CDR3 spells CASSPSSGSSYNEQFF. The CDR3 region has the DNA TGTGCCAGCAGCCCTTCTAGCGGTAGCTCCTACAATGAGCAGTTCTTC.

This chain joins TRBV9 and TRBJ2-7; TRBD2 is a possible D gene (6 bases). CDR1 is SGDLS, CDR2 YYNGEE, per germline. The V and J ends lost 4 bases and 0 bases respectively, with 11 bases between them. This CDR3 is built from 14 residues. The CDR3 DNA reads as TGTGCCAGCAGCCCTCGGGGGATCTCCTACGAGCAGTACTTC. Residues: CASSPRGISYEQYF.

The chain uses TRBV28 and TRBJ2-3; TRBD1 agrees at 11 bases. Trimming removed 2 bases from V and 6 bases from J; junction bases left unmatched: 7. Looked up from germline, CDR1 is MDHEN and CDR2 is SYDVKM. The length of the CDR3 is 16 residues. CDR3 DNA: TGTGCCAGCAGTTTAGCAGGACAGGGGGCGTCTGATACGCAGTATTTT. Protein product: CASSLAGQGASDTQYF.

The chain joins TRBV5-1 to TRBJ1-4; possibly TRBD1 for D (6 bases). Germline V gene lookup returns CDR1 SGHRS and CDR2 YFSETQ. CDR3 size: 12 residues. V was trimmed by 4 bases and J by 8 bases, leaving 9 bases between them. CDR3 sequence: CASSTGQEKLFF. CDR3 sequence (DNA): TGCGCCAGCAGCACCGGACAGGAAAAACTGTTTTTT.

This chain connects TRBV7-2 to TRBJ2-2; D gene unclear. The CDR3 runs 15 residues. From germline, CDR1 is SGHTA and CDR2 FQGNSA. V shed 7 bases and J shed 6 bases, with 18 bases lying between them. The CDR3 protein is CASNPKPRGAGELFF. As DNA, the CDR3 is TGTGCCAGCAACCCGAAACCCCGAGGCGCCGGGGAGCTGTTTTTT.